This T cell receptor beta chain was recorded in a study of monozygotic twins with inflammatory bowel disease. CDR1 ENHRY and CDR2 SYGVKD come from the germline V gene. The CDR3 spans 15 residues. Collection yielded under 3 ml of blood per donor. TCRdb reanalyzed the 5' RACE reads, giving one entry per CDR3 protein sequence and no DNA. This sample's clone table lists 420,000 or so distinct CDR3 sequences. The source of this sequence is a human donor with ulcerative colitis or Crohn's disease, or a healthy co-twin of an affected twin (not recorded which). The chain is built from TRBV10-3 and TRBJ2-7; TCRdb's D call of TRBD1 is untestable without DNA. The sequencing sample was made of blood. CDR3 protein: CAISEPWDSTYEQYF.